These T cell receptor beta chains were read from a single sample in a study of T cells in Graves' hyperthyroidism and ophthalmopathy. MiXCR, applied by TCRdb to the multiplex PCR reads, yields one record per CDR3 protein. This sample carries a few hundred thousand distinct CDR3 sequences, roughly 18% of them seen once, and the ten largest clones take just under 40%. What was sequenced was blood. These receptor sequences come from a man aged 50-60 years with Graves' ophthalmopathy. The CDR3 runs from the conserved cysteine through the conserved F or W. The D gene is left open where the match is weak. Size is omitted from some rows. Given values are once, few, many or a class for expanded clones.

size | D | J | V | CDR3 | DNA
many | TRBD1 | TRBJ2-2 | TRBV7-3 | CASSVGGDRESSGELFF | TGTGCCAGCAGCGTCGGTGGGGACAGGGAAAGTTCCGGGGAGCTGTTTTTT
many | . | TRBJ2-7 | TRBV3-1 | CASSPAGYEQYF | TGTGCCAGCAGCCCAGCGGGCTACGAGCAGTACTTC
. | TRBD2 | TRBJ2-7 | TRBV20-1 | CSATGLAAYEQYF | TGCAGTGCTACAGGACTAGCTGCCTACGAGCAGTACTTC
. | . | TRBJ1-2 | TRBV20-1 | CSASSNGVYGYTF | TGCAGTGCTAGTTCTAACGGGGTCTATGGCTACACCTTC
. | TRBD1 | TRBJ2-7 | TRBV20-1 | CSAQPGQRYGQYF | TGCAGTGCTCAACCGGGACAGAGGTACGGGCAGTACTTC
many | . | TRBJ1-1 | TRBV6-1 | CASSATLQGRAFF | TGTGCCAGCAGTGCCACCCTTCAGGGGAGAGCTTTCTTT
. | TRBD2 | TRBJ2-1 | TRBV5-1 | CASRTLAGADEFF | TGCGCCAGCAGAACCCTAGCGGGAGCCGACGAGTTCTTC
. | . | TRBJ2-7 | TRBV7-6 | CASSSSAGVEQYF | TGTGCCAGCAGCTCCTCGGCCGGGGTCGAGCAGTACTTC
. | . | TRBJ2-1 | TRBV28 | CASSRGGSINEQFF | TGTGCCAGCAGCCGCGGGGGCTCCATCAATGAGCAGTTCTTC
many | . | TRBJ1-1 | TRBV28 | CASQGDTEAFF | TGTGCCAGCCAAGGGGACACTGAAGCTTTCTTT
. | . | TRBJ2-1 | TRBV7-2 | CASSFPGVAGDNEQFF | TGTGCCAGCAGCTTCCCGGGAGTAGCTGGGGACAATGAGCAGTTCTTC
many | TRBD1 | TRBJ2-4 | TRBV28 | CASTSQGNIQYF | TGTGCCAGCACATCACAGGGGAACATTCAGTACTTC
many | . | TRBJ2-7 | TRBV10-3 | CAIGDPGVTSAEQYF | TGTGCCATCGGCGACCCCGGGGTAACTTCGGCAGAGCAGTACTTC
. | TRBD1 | TRBJ1-3 | TRBV6-2/TRBV6-3 | CASSRLVFGTGKFGNTIYF | TGTGCCAGCAGTCGACTCGTGTTCGGGACAGGGAAGTTTGGAAACACCATATATTTT
few | . | TRBJ2-7 | TRBV10-3 | CAISVGSYEQYF | TGTGCCATCAGTGTAGGGTCCTACGAGCAGTACTTC
. | . | TRBJ1-2 | TRBV28 | CPSSPPGFSYGYTF | TGTCCCAGCAGTCCCCCCGGGTTTAGCTATGGCTATACCTTC
few | TRBD1 | TRBJ1-3 | TRBV2 | CASRADRGSSGNTIYF | TGTGCCAGCAGAGCGGACAGGGGCAGCTCTGGAAACACCATATATTTT
many | TRBD2 | TRBJ2-3 | TRBV2 | CASTSGRSTDTQYF | TGTGCCAGCACAAGCGGGAGGTCTACAGATACGCAGTATTTT
. | . | TRBJ2-2 | TRBV7-6 | CASSLKSGMNTGELFF | TGTGCCAGCAGCTTAAAATCGGGAATGAACACCGGGGAGCTGTTTTTT
. | . | TRBJ2-2 | TRBV12-3/TRBV12-4 | CASSLWVKRDTGELFF | TGTGCCAGCAGTTTGTGGGTAAAAAGGGACACCGGGGAGCTGTTTTTT
many | . | TRBJ2-1 | TRBV19 | CASRIPEGPEQFF | TGTGCCAGTAGAATCCCGGAGGGTCCTGAGCAGTTCTTC
many | TRBD1 | TRBJ2-7 | TRBV6-2/TRBV6-3 | CASSYEGTGGYEQYF | TGTGCCAGCAGTTATGAGGGGACAGGGGGCTACGAGCAGTACTTC
many | . | TRBJ1-5 | TRBV19 | CATHTGGGGQPQHF | TGTGCCACCCACACGGGGGGAGGCGGTCAGCCCCAGCATTTT
many | TRBD2 | TRBJ2-7 | TRBV6-1 | CASSEMRLAPYEQYF | TGTGCCAGCAGTGAAATGAGACTAGCCCCCTACGAGCAGTACTTC
few | . | TRBJ2-4 | TRBV6-5 | CASSSLTGRLAKNIQYF | TGTGCCAGCAGTTCCTTAACAGGACGGCTAGCCAAAAACATTCAGTACTTC
. | . | TRBJ1-6 | TRBV11-2 | CASSSGWDNSPLHF | TGTGCCAGCAGCTCGGGGTGGGATAATTCACCCCTCCACTTT
. | . | TRBJ1-5 | TRBV18 | CASSPGNGNQPRHF | TGTGCCAGCTCACCAGGGAATGGCAATCAGCCCCGGCATTTT
. | . | TRBJ2-3 | TRBV20-1 | CSARPEGGTDTQYF | TGCAGTGCTAGACCGGAGGGGGGGACAGATACGCAGTATTTT
. | TRBD2 | TRBJ2-3 | TRBV24-1 | CATSDPGTSGPLGDTQYF | TGTGCCACCAGTGACCCCGGGACTAGCGGGCCCCTGGGAGATACGCAGTATTTT
. | . | TRBJ1-1 | TRBV19 | CASSIGTAYTEAFF | TGTGCCAGTAGTATAGGGACAGCCTACACTGAAGCTTTCTTT
few | TRBD2 | TRBJ2-2 | TRBV27 | CASSLGGGRFGGELFF | TGTGCCAGCAGTTTGGGTGGCGGGAGATTTGGCGGGGAGCTGTTTTTT
many | . | TRBJ2-1 | TRBV28 | CASSRLRRSYNEQFF | TGTGCCAGCAGTCGCCTCAGGAGATCCTACAATGAGCAGTTCTTC
. | TRBD1 | TRBJ2-7 | TRBV2 | CASSEKVGTAYEQYF | TGTGCCAGCAGTGAAAAGGTTGGGACAGCCTACGAGCAGTACTTC